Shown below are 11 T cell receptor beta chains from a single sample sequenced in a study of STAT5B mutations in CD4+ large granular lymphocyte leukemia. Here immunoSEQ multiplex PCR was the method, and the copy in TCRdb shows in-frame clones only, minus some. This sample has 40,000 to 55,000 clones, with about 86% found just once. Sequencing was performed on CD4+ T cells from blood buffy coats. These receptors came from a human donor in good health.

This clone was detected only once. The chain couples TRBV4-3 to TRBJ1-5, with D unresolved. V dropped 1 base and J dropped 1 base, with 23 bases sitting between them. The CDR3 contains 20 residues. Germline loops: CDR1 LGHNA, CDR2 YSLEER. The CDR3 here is CASSQGFESSHDESNQPQHF. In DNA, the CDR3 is TGCGCCAGCAGCCAAGGATTCGAGTCCTCTCATGACGAGAGCAATCAGCCCCAGCATTTT.

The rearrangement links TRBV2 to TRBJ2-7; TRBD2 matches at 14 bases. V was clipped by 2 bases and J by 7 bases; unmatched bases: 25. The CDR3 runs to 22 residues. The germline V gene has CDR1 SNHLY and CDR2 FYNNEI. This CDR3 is CASSEKGSIPGLAGVMSREQYF. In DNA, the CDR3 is TGTGCCAGCAGTGAAAAAGGGAGCATTCCGGGACTAGCGGGGGTCATGAGTCGGGAGCAGTACTTC.

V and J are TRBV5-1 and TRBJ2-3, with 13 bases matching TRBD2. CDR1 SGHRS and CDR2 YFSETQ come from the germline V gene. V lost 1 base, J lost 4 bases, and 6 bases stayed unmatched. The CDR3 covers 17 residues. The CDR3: CASSLLGLAGSPDTQYF. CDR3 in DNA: TGCGCCAGCAGCTTGTTGGGACTAGCGGGAAGCCCAGATACGCAGTATTTT.

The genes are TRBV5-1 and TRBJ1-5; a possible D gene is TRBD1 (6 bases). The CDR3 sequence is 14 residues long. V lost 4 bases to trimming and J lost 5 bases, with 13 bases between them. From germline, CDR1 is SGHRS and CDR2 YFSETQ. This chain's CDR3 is CASSKGEAHQPQHF. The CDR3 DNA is TGCGCCAGCAGCAAGGGGGAGGCCCATCAGCCCCAGCATTTT. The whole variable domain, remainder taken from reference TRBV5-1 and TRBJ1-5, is KAGVTQTPRYLIKTRGQQVTLSCSPISGHRSVSWYQQTPGQGLQFLFEYFSETQRNKGNFPGRFSGRQFSNSRSEMNVSTLELGDSALYLCASSKGEAHQPQHFGDGTRLSIL.

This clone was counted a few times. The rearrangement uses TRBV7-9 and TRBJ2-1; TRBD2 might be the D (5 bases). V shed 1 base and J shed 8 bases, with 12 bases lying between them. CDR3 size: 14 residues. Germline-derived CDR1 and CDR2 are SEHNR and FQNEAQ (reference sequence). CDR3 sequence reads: CASSLGLAIDEQFF. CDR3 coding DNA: TGTGCCAGCAGCTTAGGCCTAGCTATCGATGAGCAGTTCTTC.

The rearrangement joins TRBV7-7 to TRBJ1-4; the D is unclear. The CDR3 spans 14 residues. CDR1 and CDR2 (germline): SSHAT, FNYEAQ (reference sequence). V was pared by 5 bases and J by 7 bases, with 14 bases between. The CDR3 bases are TGTGCCAGCAGCCTCGGGCAGGCGGGTGAAAAACTGTTTTTT. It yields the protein CASSLGQAGEKLFF.

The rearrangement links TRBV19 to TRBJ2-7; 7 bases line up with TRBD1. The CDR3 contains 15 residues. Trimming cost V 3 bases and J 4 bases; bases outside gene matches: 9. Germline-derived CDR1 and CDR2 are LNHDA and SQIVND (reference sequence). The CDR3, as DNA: TGTGCCAGTAGTATGGAGCAGGGGGTTGGTTACGAGCAGTACTTC. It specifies CASSMEQGVGYEQYF.

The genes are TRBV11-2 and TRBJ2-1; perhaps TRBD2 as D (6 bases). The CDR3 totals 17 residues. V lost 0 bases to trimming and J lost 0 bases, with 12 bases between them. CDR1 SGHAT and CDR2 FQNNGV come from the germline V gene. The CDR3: CASSLDGAGSSYNEQFF. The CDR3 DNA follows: TGTGCCAGCAGCTTAGACGGTGCGGGGAGCTCCTACAATGAGCAGTTCTTC. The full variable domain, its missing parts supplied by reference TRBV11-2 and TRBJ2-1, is EAGVAQSPRYKIIEKRQSVAFWCNPISGHATLYWYQQILGQGPKLLIQFQNNGVVDDSQLPKDRFSAERLKGVDSTLKIQPAKLEDSAVYLCASSLDGAGSSYNEQFFGPGTRLTVL.

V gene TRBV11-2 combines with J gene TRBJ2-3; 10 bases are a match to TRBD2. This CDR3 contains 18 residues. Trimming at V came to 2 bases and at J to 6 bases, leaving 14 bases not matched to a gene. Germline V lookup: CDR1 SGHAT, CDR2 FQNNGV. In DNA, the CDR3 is TGTGCCAGCAGCTTAAGTCTACTAGCGGGGAGGGAGGTCGATACGCAGTATTTT. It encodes CASSLSLLAGREVDTQYF.

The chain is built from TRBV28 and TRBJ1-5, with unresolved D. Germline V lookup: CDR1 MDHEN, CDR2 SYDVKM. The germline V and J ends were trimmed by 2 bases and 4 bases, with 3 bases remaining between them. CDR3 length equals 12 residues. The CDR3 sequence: CASSLGNQPQHF. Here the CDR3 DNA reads TGTGCCAGCAGTTTAGGTAATCAGCCCCAGCATTTT.

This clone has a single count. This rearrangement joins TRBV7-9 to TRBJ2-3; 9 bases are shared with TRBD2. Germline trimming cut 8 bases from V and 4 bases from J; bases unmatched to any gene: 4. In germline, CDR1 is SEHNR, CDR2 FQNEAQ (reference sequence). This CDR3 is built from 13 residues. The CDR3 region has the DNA TGTGCCAGCGCTCTAGCGGGACCAGATACGCAGTATTTT. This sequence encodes CASALAGPDTQYF.